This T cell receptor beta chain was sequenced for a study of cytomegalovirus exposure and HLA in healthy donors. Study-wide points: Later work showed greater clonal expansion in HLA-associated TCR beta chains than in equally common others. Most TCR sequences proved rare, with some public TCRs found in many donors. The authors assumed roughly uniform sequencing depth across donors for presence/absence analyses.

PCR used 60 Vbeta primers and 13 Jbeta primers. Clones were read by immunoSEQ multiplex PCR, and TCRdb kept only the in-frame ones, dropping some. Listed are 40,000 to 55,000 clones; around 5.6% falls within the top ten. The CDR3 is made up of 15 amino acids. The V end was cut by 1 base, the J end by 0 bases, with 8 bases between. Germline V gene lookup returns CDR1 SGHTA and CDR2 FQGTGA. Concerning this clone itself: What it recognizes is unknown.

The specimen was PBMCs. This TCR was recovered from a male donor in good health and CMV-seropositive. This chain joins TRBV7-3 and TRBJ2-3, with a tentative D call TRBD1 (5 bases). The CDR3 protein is CASSLIGASTDTQYF. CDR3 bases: TGTGCCAGCAGCTTAATTGGGGCTAGCACAGATACGCAGTATTTT.